The 9 T cell receptor beta chains below come from one sample, sequenced in a study of blood T cell repertoires in COVID-19. Sequenced by immunoSEQ multiplex PCR; TCRdb stores in-frame clones only, minus some. The repertoire consists of roughly 190,000 clones, with 85% to 90% occurring once and the leading ten covering approximately 11%. Sequenced sample: peripheral blood. These TCRs come from a woman aged 60-75 years with COVID-19, enrolled during active disease.

The chain carries TRBV11-3 and TRBJ2-7; 7 bases fit TRBD1. J was trimmed by 2 bases and V by 5 bases; bases with no gene match: 9. Germline CDR1 and CDR2: SGHNT and YENEEA. CDR3 length equals 15 residues. The CDR3 is CASSRRQGVPYEQYF. CDR3 coding DNA: TGTGCCAGCAGCCGCAGACAGGGTGTACCCTACGAGCAGTACTTC.

The chain joins TRBV6-6 to TRBJ1-6, with D unclear. The germline V and J ends were trimmed by 2 bases and 5 bases, with 10 bases remaining between them. Germline V gene sequence: CDR1 MNHNY, CDR2 SVGAGI (reference sequence). This CDR3 has 15 residues. The CDR3 DNA is TGTGCCAGCAGTTACGCCGGTGAGGATAATTCACCCCTCCACTTT. This sequence encodes CASSYAGEDNSPLHF.

The chain carries TRBV4-3 and TRBJ1-4; D uncertain. V lost 8 bases and J 0 bases, leaving 13 bases between the germline ends. CDR3 length: 15 residues. CDR1 and CDR2 (germline): LGHNA, YSLEER. CDR3 residues: CASRFAPSTNEKLFF. The CDR3 nucleotides read TGCGCCAGCCGCTTTGCGCCTTCAACTAATGAAAAACTGTTTTTT.

The chain links TRBV7-9 to TRBJ1-1; no clear D gene. Germline values: CDR1 SEHNR, CDR2 FQNEAQ (reference sequence). The CDR3 totals 17 residues. V was pared by 3 bases and J by 2 bases, with 19 bases between. The CDR3 DNA sequence: TGTGCCAGCAGCTTTGTGCAGGATAATCGTAGAAACACTGAAGCTTTCTTT. Translated, it gives CASSFVQDNRRNTEAFF.

The chain combines TRBV9 with TRBJ2-1, with 8 positions matching TRBD1. V lost 4 bases to trimming and J lost 10 bases; unmatched junction nucleotides: 13. The CDR3 is 15 amino acids. Germline lookup yields CDR1 SGDLS and CDR2 YYNGEE. This chain's CDR3 is CASSPTGGKDREQFF. CDR3 in DNA: TGTGCCAGCAGCCCTACAGGGGGTAAGGACCGGGAGCAGTTCTTC.

As DNA, the CDR3 is TGTGCCAGCAGACAGGGTGGGGTTAACACACTGTTTTTT. Encoded protein: CASRQGGVNTLFF. This chain joins TRBV25-1 and TRBJ1-4, with a possible D match to TRBD1 (6 bases). Trimming took 6 bases from V and 13 from J, leaving 18 bases between them. This CDR3 comprises 13 residues. Germline values: CDR1 MGHDK, CDR2 SYGVNS.

The CDR3 protein is CATSRGDSNEQFF. CDR3 coding DNA: TGCGCCACTTCCCGAGGGGACTCCAATGAGCAGTTCTTC. V and J are TRBV5-1 and TRBJ2-1; D is perhaps TRBD2 (6 bases). CDR3 length: 13 amino acids. Trimming shortened V by 9 bases and J by 6 bases, and 16 bases separated the two germline ends. Germline V gene lookup returns CDR1 SGHRS and CDR2 YFSETQ.

The chain recombines TRBV4-1 with TRBJ2-1, with 8 bases matching TRBD2. The CDR3 is made up of 18 amino acids. Per the germline V gene, CDR1 is MGHRA and CDR2 is YSYEKL. V shed 0 bases, J shed 7 bases, and the junction held 14 bases outside the gene matches. Here the CDR3 reads CASSQDPPLAANGNEQFF. CDR3 coding DNA: TGCGCCAGCAGCCAAGATCCCCCACTAGCGGCTAATGGGAATGAGCAGTTCTTC.

CDR3 DNA: TGTGCCAGCAGTATAGCAGGGGGCTCTGGAAACACCATATATTTT. Translating it yields CASSIAGGSGNTIYF. The chain combines TRBV6-6 with TRBJ1-3, with 7 bases fitting TRBD1. There are 15 residues in the CDR3. Unmatched junction bases numbered 4, after V lost 5 bases and J lost 0 bases. Germline CDR1 reads MNHNY; CDR2 reads SVGAGI (reference sequence).